This TCR beta chain came from a study of identifying expanded T cells in peripheral blood. This clone was observed a single time. The antigen remains unidentified. Per the germline V gene, CDR1 is SNHLY and CDR2 is FYNNEI. The CDR3 is 13 residues long. With V trimmed by 2 bases and J by 5 bases, 1 base remained unmatched. Study results and limitations: Across healthy donors, higher total template counts meant significantly greater approximately two-week count variance.

The method was immunoSEQ multiplex PCR; TCRdb's version includes in-frame clones alone and lacks a portion of them. The table includes tens of thousands of clones, 75% to 90% detected once. The chain is built from TRBV2 and TRBJ2-5; 8 positions match TRBD1. The receptor comes from a person aged 18 to 70 in good health. The sample consisted of blood. CDR3 nucleotides: TGTGCCAGCAGTGAAAACAGGGGGGAGACCCAGTACTTC. Amino acid sequence: CASSENRGETQYF.